This entry concerns a single T cell receptor (beta chain). Libraries were prepared by immunoSEQ multiplex PCR; TCRdb keeps only in-frame clonotypes and omits some of them. The data hold nearly 80,000 clones, with over 85% observed a single time. This sample stems from a study of T cell changes during pregnancy in multiple sclerosis. The starting material was CD4+ T cells from peripheral blood mononuclear cells, obtained before pregnancy. The TCR originated in a female donor with multiple sclerosis, enrolled in a pregnancy study.

CDR3 DNA: TGTGCCAGCAGCGCCCAGGGGGGGAACACTGAAGCTTTCTTT. The encoded protein is CASSAQGGNTEAFF. This rearrangement joins TRBV9 to TRBJ1-1; 7 nucleotides line up with TRBD1. The junction had 3 bases not matched to a gene; V was cut back by 3 bases and J by 1 base. This CDR3 is built from 14 residues. CDR1 and CDR2 from the germline V gene are SGDLS and YYNGEE.